The rows below give T cell receptor beta chains drawn from one sample of a study of blood T cell repertoires in COVID-19. Using immunoSEQ multiplex PCR, the repertoire was profiled, and TCRdb retains in-frame clones only, with some absent. This table has 58,000 or so clones, roughly 74% appearing once. The sample taken for sequencing was peripheral blood. The receptors here all came from a woman of 80 years or more with acute or convalescent COVID-19. The conserved cysteine and the conserved F or W are not part of the CDR3 here. The order of the fields is J gene, V gene, CDR3 protein.

j_call: TRBJ1-2; v_call: TRBV19; cdr3_aa: ASSPGLDRGNYGYT
j_call: TRBJ2-1; v_call: TRBV24-1; cdr3_aa: ATSDLPGTGGINEQF
j_call: TRBJ1-1; v_call: TRBV6-5; cdr3_aa: ASSYSSFGVNTEAF
j_call: TRBJ2-1; v_call: TRBV6-5; cdr3_aa: ASSYSGASSYNEQF
j_call: TRBJ1-1; v_call: TRBV30; cdr3_aa: AWSAPQVWNTEAF
j_call: TRBJ2-1; v_call: TRBV27; cdr3_aa: ASSYSGLAGVNGYNEQF
j_call: TRBJ2-7; v_call: TRBV7-2; cdr3_aa: ASSYGGRLNEQY
j_call: TRBJ1-6; v_call: TRBV9; cdr3_aa: ASSALLDRGNSPLH
j_call: TRBJ2-3; v_call: TRBV10-3; cdr3_aa: ATGREREGTDTQY
j_call: TRBJ2-5; v_call: TRBV19; cdr3_aa: ASSIGRTSGEETQY
j_call: TRBJ1-6; v_call: TRBV11-1; cdr3_aa: ASSLRTGRGNSPLH
j_call: TRBJ1-6; v_call: TRBV25-1; cdr3_aa: ASSGWTVVSPLH
j_call: TRBJ2-4; v_call: TRBV28; cdr3_aa: ASRGGGGAENIQY
j_call: TRBJ2-1; v_call: TRBV6-4; cdr3_aa: ASSARGSGYNEQF
j_call: TRBJ2-3; v_call: TRBV18; cdr3_aa: ASSPTSGTSDGTDTQY
j_call: TRBJ1-5; v_call: TRBV7-9; cdr3_aa: ASSLGGFEEPQH
j_call: TRBJ1-6; v_call: TRBV28; cdr3_aa: ASGDRRNSPLH
j_call: TRBJ2-7; v_call: TRBV29-1; cdr3_aa: SVGDRSTEQY
j_call: TRBJ2-5; v_call: TRBV19; cdr3_aa: ASSTRTSGRAGETQY
j_call: TRBJ2-7; v_call: TRBV5-1; cdr3_aa: ASSFREGGEQY
j_call: TRBJ2-4; v_call: TRBV5-5; cdr3_aa: ASRPGQGVYIQY
j_call: TRBJ2-1; v_call: TRBV9; cdr3_aa: ASSAGLAYNEQF
j_call: TRBJ2-7; v_call: TRBV15; cdr3_aa: ATSRERAGVVYEQY
j_call: TRBJ2-6; v_call: TRBV28; cdr3_aa: ASSGGAGVFSGANVLT
j_call: TRBJ2-3; v_call: TRBV9; cdr3_aa: ASSVNDRNTDTQY
j_call: TRBJ2-5; v_call: TRBV9; cdr3_aa: ASSVGAQETQY
j_call: TRBJ1-5; v_call: TRBV30; cdr3_aa: AWSGGVNQPQH
j_call: TRBJ1-3; v_call: TRBV14; cdr3_aa: ASSPRQGSSGNTIY
j_call: TRBJ2-1; v_call: TRBV20-1; cdr3_aa: SASKLAGGAEQF
j_call: TRBJ1-1; v_call: TRBV3-1/TRBV3-2; cdr3_aa: ASSLNLNTEAF
j_call: TRBJ2-6; v_call: TRBV6-2/TRBV6-3; cdr3_aa: ASSRTSPSGANVLT
j_call: TRBJ1-2; v_call: TRBV28; cdr3_aa: ASSHSLGTGNNYGYT
j_call: TRBJ2-1; v_call: TRBV5-1; cdr3_aa: ASSLIAGGNEQF
j_call: TRBJ2-5; v_call: TRBV20-1; cdr3_aa: GRTVGETQY
j_call: TRBJ2-3; v_call: TRBV10-2; cdr3_aa: ASSESGLDTQY
j_call: TRBJ1-6; v_call: TRBV30; cdr3_aa: AWFKGPYNSPLH
j_call: TRBJ2-7; v_call: TRBV5-6; cdr3_aa: ASSRGSSYEQY
j_call: TRBJ1-1; v_call: TRBV5-5; cdr3_aa: ASSSDSGTEAF
j_call: TRBJ2-6; v_call: TRBV4-2; cdr3_aa: ASSQAGDAGANVLT
j_call: TRBJ2-7; v_call: TRBV7-2; cdr3_aa: ASSLVPRGSYEQY
j_call: TRBJ1-6; v_call: TRBV28; cdr3_aa: ASSFSQGSLH
j_call: TRBJ2-5; v_call: TRBV6-5; cdr3_aa: ASSPPGVQETQY
j_call: TRBJ1-2; v_call: TRBV3-1/TRBV3-2; cdr3_aa: ASSQDPGGGYT
j_call: TRBJ1-1; v_call: TRBV24-1; cdr3_aa: AVGQGLNTEAF
j_call: TRBJ2-7; v_call: TRBV2; cdr3_aa: ASTGAHQQY
j_call: TRBJ1-1; v_call: TRBV5-1; cdr3_aa: ASGEGWGGNTEAF
j_call: TRBJ2-5; v_call: TRBV27; cdr3_aa: ASSPRWGRQETQY
j_call: TRBJ2-7; v_call: TRBV3-1/TRBV3-2; cdr3_aa: ASGPGLSYEQY
j_call: TRBJ1-6; v_call: TRBV3-1/TRBV3-2; cdr3_aa: ASSQTGSHSPLH
j_call: TRBJ1-5; v_call: TRBV28; cdr3_aa: ASSIVNSGQPQH
j_call: TRBJ1-1; v_call: TRBV11-3; cdr3_aa: ASSLEGQGAGTEAF
j_call: TRBJ1-1; v_call: TRBV11-2; cdr3_aa: ASSSTITFTGSSEAF
j_call: TRBJ2-5; v_call: TRBV7-9; cdr3_aa: ASSLVGTAKETQY
j_call: TRBJ2-1; v_call: TRBV5-1; cdr3_aa: ASSLDSGQYNEQF
j_call: TRBJ1-3; v_call: TRBV5-4; cdr3_aa: ASSLVGAGNTIY
j_call: TRBJ2-7; v_call: TRBV30; cdr3_aa: AWTPRRGGLYEQY
j_call: TRBJ1-2; v_call: TRBV5-4; cdr3_aa: ASRSLRGLVGYT
j_call: TRBJ1-5; v_call: TRBV7-8; cdr3_aa: ASSLQGFNQPQH